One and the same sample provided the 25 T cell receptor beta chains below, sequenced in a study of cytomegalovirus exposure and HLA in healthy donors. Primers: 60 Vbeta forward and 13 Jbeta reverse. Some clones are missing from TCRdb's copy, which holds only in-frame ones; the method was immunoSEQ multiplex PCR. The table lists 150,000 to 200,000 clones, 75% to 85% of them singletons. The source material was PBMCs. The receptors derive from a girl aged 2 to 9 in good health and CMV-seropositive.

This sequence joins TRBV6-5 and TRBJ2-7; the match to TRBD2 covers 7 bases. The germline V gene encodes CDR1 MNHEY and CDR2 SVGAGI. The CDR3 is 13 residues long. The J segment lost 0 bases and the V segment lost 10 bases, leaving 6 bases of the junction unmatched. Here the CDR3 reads CATWGGSSYEQYF. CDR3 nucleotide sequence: TGTGCCACGTGGGGGGGGAGCTCCTACGAGCAGTACTTC.

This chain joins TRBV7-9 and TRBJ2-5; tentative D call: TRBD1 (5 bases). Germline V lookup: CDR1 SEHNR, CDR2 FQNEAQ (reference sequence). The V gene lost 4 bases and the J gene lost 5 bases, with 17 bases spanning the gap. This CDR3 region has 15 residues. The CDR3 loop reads CASSSPWGPTETQYF. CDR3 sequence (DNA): TGTGCCAGCAGCTCCCCTTGGGGCCCCACGGAGACCCAGTACTTC.

The CDR3 nucleotides read TGTGCCTGCCCAACCCGGACCGGGACTCGATGGGTAGGCACTGAAGCTTTCTTT. Translation gives CACPTRTGTRWVGTEAFF. This sequence joins TRBV30 and TRBJ1-1; possibly TRBD1 for D (5 bases). Germline loops: CDR1 GTSNPN, CDR2 SVGIG (reference sequence). The CDR3 runs 18 residues. Trimming took off 6 bases at V and 4 bases at J, with 30 bases between the two ends.

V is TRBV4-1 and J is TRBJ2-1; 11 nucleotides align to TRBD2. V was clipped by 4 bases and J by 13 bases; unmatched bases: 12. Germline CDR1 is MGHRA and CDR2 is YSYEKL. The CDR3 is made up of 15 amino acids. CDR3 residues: CASSPLAGGIRNQFF. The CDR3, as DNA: TGCGCCAGCAGCCCCCTAGCGGGAGGTATACGAAATCAGTTCTTC.

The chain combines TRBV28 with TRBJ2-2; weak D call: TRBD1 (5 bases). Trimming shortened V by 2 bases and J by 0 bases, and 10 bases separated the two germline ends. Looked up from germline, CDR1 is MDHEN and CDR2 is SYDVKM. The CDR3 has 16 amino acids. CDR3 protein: CASSLLTASNTGELFF. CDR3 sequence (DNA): TGTGCCAGCAGTTTACTGACAGCCTCGAACACCGGGGAGCTGTTTTTT.

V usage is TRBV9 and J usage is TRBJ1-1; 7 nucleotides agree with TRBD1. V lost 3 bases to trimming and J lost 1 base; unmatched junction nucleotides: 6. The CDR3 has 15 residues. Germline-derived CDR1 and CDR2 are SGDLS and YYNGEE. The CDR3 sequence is CASSARDRENTEAFF. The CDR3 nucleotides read TGTGCCAGCAGCGCCAGAGACAGGGAGAACACTGAAGCTTTCTTT.

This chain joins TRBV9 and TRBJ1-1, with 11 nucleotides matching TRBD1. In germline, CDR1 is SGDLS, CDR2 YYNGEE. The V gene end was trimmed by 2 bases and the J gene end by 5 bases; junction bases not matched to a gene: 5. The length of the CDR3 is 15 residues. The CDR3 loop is CASSVQGTGGTEAFF. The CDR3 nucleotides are TGTGCCAGCAGCGTCCAGGGGACAGGGGGAACTGAAGCTTTCTTT.

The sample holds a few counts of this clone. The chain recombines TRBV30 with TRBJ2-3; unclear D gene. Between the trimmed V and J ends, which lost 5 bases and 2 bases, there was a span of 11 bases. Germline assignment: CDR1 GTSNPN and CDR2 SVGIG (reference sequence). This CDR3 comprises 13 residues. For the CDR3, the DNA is TGTGCCTGGCTCGCGGCCTACACAGATACGCAGTATTTT. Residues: CAWLAAYTDTQYF.

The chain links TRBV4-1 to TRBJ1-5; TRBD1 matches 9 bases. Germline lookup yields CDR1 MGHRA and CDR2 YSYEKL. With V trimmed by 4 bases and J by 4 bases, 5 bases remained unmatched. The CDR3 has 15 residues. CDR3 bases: TGCGCCAGCAGCCGTGGGACAGGGAGGAATCAGCCCCAGCATTTT. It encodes CASSRGTGRNQPQHF.

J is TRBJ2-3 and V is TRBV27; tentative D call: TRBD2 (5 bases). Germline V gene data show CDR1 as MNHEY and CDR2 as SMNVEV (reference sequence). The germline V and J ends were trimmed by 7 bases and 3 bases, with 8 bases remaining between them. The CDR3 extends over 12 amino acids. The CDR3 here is CASNGVTDTQYF. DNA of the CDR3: TGTGCCAGCAACGGGGTGACAGATACGCAGTATTTT.

Written as DNA, the CDR3 is TGCGCCAGCGGATCACAGGGGGGCACGAAAGAGACCCAGTACTTC. This translates into CASGSQGGTKETQYF. V usage is TRBV4-1 and J usage is TRBJ2-5, with TRBD1 matching over 8 bases. The CDR3 consists of 15 residues. V shed 8 bases and J 3 bases; nucleotides not matched to a gene: 11. Germline CDR1 is MGHRA and CDR2 is YSYEKL.

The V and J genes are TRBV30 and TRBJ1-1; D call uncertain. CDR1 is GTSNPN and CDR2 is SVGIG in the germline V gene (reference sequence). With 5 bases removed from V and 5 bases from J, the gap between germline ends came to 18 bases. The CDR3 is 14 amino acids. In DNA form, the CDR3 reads TGTGCCTGGTTCCCCCATTCGCCCCGGACTGAAGCTTTCTTT. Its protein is CAWFPHSPRTEAFF.

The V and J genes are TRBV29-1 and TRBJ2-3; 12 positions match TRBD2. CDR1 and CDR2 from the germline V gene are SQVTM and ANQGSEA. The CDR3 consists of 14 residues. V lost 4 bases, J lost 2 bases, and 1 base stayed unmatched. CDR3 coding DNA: TGCAGCGTTGGGACTAGCGGGAACACAGATACGCAGTATTTT. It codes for CSVGTSGNTDTQYF.

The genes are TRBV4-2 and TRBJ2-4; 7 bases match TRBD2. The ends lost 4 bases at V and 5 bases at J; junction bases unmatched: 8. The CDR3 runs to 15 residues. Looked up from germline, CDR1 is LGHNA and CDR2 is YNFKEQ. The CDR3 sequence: CASSPWTRTQNIQYF. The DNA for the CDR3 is TGTGCCAGCAGCCCCTGGACTAGAACCCAAAACATTCAGTACTTC.

The CDR3 DNA follows: TGTGCCAGCAGATTAGAGCGGGGGGCGCCGGCCACCTTC. It is translated as CASRLERGAPATF. The V gene is TRBV6-5, the J gene TRBJ1-2; possible D gene TRBD1, 6 bases. With 6 bases removed from V and 13 bases from J, the gap between germline ends came to 21 bases. Germline CDR1 is MNHEY and CDR2 is SVGAGI. The CDR3 has 13 amino acids.

CDR3 amino acids: CASSARQRDVAGELFF. In nucleotides, the CDR3 is TGTGCCAGCAGCGCCCGTCAGCGGGATGTCGCCGGGGAGCTGTTTTTT. V and J are TRBV9 and TRBJ2-2, with 7 bases fitting TRBD2. This CDR3 contains 16 residues. Germline V gene lookup returns CDR1 SGDLS and CDR2 YYNGEE. The trim removed 3 bases at V and 6 bases at J, leaving 11 bases unmatched. The full variable domain, with the rest looked up from reference TRBV9 and TRBJ2-2, is DSGVTQTPKHLITATGQRVTLRCSPRSGDLSVYWYQQSLDQGLQFLIQYYNGEERAKGNILERFSAQQFPDLHSELNLSSLELGDSALYFCASSARQRDVAGELFFGEGSRLTVL.

The CDR3 reads CASRGTGGETQYF. The CDR3 DNA reads TGTGCCAGCAGGGGGACAGGGGGAGAGACCCAGTACTTC. The genes are TRBV27 and TRBJ2-5, with TRBD1 matching 11 bases. The CDR3 totals 13 residues. Germline trimming cut 6 bases from V and 4 bases from J; bases unmatched to any gene: 1. Per the germline V gene, CDR1 is MNHEY and CDR2 is SMNVEV (reference sequence).

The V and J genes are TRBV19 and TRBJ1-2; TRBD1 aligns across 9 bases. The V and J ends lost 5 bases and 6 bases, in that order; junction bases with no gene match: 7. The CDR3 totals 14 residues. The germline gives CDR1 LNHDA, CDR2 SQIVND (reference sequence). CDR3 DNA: TGTGCCAGTAGTGCGCCCGGGACAGGGAATGGCTACACCTTC. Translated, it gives CASSAPGTGNGYTF.

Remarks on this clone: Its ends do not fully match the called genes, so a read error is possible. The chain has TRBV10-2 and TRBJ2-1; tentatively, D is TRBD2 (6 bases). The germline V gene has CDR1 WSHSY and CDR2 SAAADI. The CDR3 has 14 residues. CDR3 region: CASSGDGTGDEQFF. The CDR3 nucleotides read TGCGCCAGCAGTGGTGACGGGACGGGGGATGAACAGTTCTTC.

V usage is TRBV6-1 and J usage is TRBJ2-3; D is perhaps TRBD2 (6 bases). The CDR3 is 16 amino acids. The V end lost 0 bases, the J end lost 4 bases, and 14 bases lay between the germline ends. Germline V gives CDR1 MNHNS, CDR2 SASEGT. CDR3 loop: CASSEALGGEADTQYF. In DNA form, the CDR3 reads TGTGCCAGCAGTGAAGCGCTTGGCGGGGAGGCAGATACGCAGTATTTT.

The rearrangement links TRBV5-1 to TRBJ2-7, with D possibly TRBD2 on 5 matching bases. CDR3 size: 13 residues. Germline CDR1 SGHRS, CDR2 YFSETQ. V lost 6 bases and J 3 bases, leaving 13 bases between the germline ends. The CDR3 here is CASNLDEGYEQYF. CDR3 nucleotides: TGCGCCAGCAACCTGGACGAGGGCTACGAGCAGTACTTC.

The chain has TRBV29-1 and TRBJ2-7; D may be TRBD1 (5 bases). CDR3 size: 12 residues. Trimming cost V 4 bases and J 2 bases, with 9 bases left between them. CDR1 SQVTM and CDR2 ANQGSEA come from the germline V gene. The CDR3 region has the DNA TGCAGCGTTGCTGACAGTACCTACGAGCAGTACTTC. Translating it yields CSVADSTYEQYF.

The CDR3, as DNA: TGTGCCAGCAGGGCTAGCGGAGTCAGCTCCTACGAGCAGTACTTC. This translates into CASRASGVSSYEQYF. The chain is built from TRBV6-1 and TRBJ2-7, with TRBD2 identical over 7 bases. V was clipped by 6 bases and J by 0 bases; unmatched bases: 8. Germline-derived CDR1 and CDR2 are MNHNS and SASEGT. The CDR3 contains 15 residues.

The CDR3 DNA follows: TGTGCCAGCAGCGTAGAGCACAGGGGATTCGCCGAGACCCAGTACTTC. Protein product: CASSVEHRGFAETQYF. The V call is TRBV9, the J call TRBJ2-5; 7 bases line up with TRBD1. Germline trimming cut 0 bases from V and 5 bases from J; bases unmatched to any gene: 10. Germline V lookup: CDR1 SGDLS, CDR2 YYNGEE. CDR3 length: 16 residues.

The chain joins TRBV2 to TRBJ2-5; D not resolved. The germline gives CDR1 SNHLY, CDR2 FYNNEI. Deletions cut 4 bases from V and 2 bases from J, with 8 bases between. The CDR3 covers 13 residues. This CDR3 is CASSVGLQETQYF. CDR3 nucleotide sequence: TGTGCCAGCAGTGTTGGCCTTCAAGAGACCCAGTACTTC.